Each of the 29 T cell receptor beta chains below was sequenced from the same sample in a study of vaccination and CD4 T cells after COVID-19. Scientists ran DNA taken from cultured CD4+ T cells through the Oncomine TCR Beta short-read assay for sequencing. One entry per CDR3 protein results from TCRdb running MiXCR on the PCR reads. The sample lists fewer than 20,000 distinct CDR3 sequences; over 50% were seen once. The antigens these receptors bind are not known. The sample's treatment: roughly 10-day PBMC culture with coronavirus spike peptide pools or control peptides (ViraFEST assay). The specimen sequenced was CD4+ T cells from blood, cultured in vitro. The receptors shown here come from a human donor who had recovered from COVID-19.

This chain links TRBV19 with TRBJ1-6; a possible D gene is TRBD1 (5 bases). Germline lookup yields CDR1 LNHDA and CDR2 SQIVND (reference sequence). Between the trimmed V and J ends, which lost 2 bases and 6 bases, there was a span of 17 bases. The CDR3 sequence is 17 residues long. The CDR3 DNA reads TGTGCCAGTAGTATAACTTCGGGAGGGACCCTTAATTCACCCCTCCACTTT. Translation gives CASSITSGGTLNSPLHF.

J is TRBJ1-1 and V is TRBV18, with D unresolved. CDR3 length: 14 residues. V was shortened by 0 bases and J by 5 bases, with 10 bases between the two germline ends. CDR1 KGHSH and CDR2 LQKENI come from the germline V gene. The CDR3 DNA is TGTGCCAGCTCACCACCGTCCGACGCGACTGAAGCTTTCTTT. Protein product: CASSPPSDATEAFF.

Only a few counts were recorded for this clonotype. V usage is TRBV19 and J usage is TRBJ1-5, with TRBD1 as a possible D gene (6 bases). Looked up from germline, CDR1 is LNHDA and CDR2 is SQIVND (reference sequence). CDR3 size: 16 residues. V was trimmed by 2 bases and J by 5 bases, leaving 16 bases between them. CDR3: CASSILGEGVHQPQHF. The CDR3, as DNA: TGTGCCAGTAGTATACTGGGGGAGGGGGTCCATCAGCCCCAGCATTTT.

V and J are TRBV2 and TRBJ1-2; weak D call: TRBD1 (5 bases). The CDR3 has 15 amino acids. With 0 bases removed from V and 4 bases from J, the gap between germline ends came to 12 bases. From germline, CDR1 is SNHLY and CDR2 FYNNEI. The CDR3 loop is CASSEALPGGYGYTF. The CDR3 DNA follows: TGTGCCAGCAGTGAAGCGCTTCCGGGGGGCTATGGCTACACCTTC. The full variable domain, with the rest looked up from reference TRBV2 and TRBJ1-2, is EPEVTQTPSHQVTQMGQEVILRCVPISNHLYFYWYRQILGQKVEFLVSFYNNEISEKSEIFDDQFSVERPDGSNFTLKIRSTKLEDSAMYFCASSEALPGGYGYTFGSGTRLTVV.

V gene TRBV24-1 combines with J gene TRBJ2-4, with 10 bases that match TRBD1. CDR3 size: 15 residues. The germline V gene has CDR1 KGHDR and CDR2 SFDVKD. V was pared by 5 bases and J by 6 bases, with 6 bases of the junction left unmatched. The CDR3 nucleotides are TGTGCCACCAGTGCCCCCGGACAGGGGGGAAACATTCAGTACTTC. Amino acids: CATSAPGQGGNIQYF.

This clonotype has a handful of counts. The V and J genes are TRBV2 and TRBJ2-7, with a possible D match to TRBD1 (7 bases). Germline lookup yields CDR1 SNHLY and CDR2 FYNNEI. The V end was cut by 6 bases, the J end by 7 bases, with 28 bases between. The CDR3 extends over 17 amino acids. For the CDR3, the DNA is TGTGCCAGCAGCCCCCGCGAATCGAACCAGGGGGGAAGAGAGCAGTACTTC. Protein product: CASSPRESNQGGREQYF.

The sample holds a few counts of this clonotype. The chain is built from TRBV20-1 and TRBJ2-7, with 10 bases lining up with TRBD1. Germline V gives CDR1 DFQATT, CDR2 SNEGSKA (reference sequence). The CDR3 spans 17 residues. Trimming took 1 base from V and 0 from J; bases not matched to a gene: 9. The CDR3 sequence: CSARGTGGTRSSYEQYF. CDR3 DNA: TGCAGTGCTAGAGGGACAGGGGGTACTCGAAGCTCCTACGAGCAGTACTTC.

The chain uses TRBV11-2 and TRBJ2-7; D unclear. Germline values: CDR1 SGHAT, CDR2 FQNNGV. CDR3 size: 13 residues. Trimming stripped 1 base from V and 3 bases from J, with 7 bases between. This chain's CDR3 is CASSLGGRYEQYF. In DNA, the CDR3 is TGTGCCAGCAGCTTAGGAGGACGCTACGAGCAGTACTTC.

This clonotype was recorded a few times. The genes are TRBV20-1 and TRBJ2-3; no firm D call. The germline V and J ends were trimmed by 6 bases and 0 bases, with 10 bases remaining between them. Germline values: CDR1 DFQATT, CDR2 SNEGSKA (reference sequence). The CDR3 is 13 amino acids. The CDR3 bases are TGCAGTGCATTTGGGATGAGCACAGATACGCAGTATTTT. Its translation: CSAFGMSTDTQYF.

The table lists this clonotype with a few counts. V usage is TRBV10-3 and J usage is TRBJ1-6; 9 nucleotides line up with TRBD1. Germline trimming cut 3 bases from V and 9 bases from J; bases unmatched to any gene: 6. CDR1 and CDR2 (germline): ENHRY, SYGVKD. The CDR3 has 15 amino acids. CDR3 region: CAISEFEQGASPLHF. The CDR3, as DNA: TGTGCCATCAGTGAATTCGAACAGGGGGCTTCACCCCTCCACTTT.

The rearrangement joins TRBV7-6 to TRBJ2-1; D possibly corresponds to TRBD1 (5 bases). Germline CDR1 SGHVS, CDR2 FNYEAQ. The V end lost 2 bases, the J end lost 7 bases, and 6 bases lay between the germline ends. CDR3 length equals 12 residues. The CDR3 region has the DNA TGTGCCAGCAGCTTAAAGGGGAATGAGCAGTTCTTC. Its protein is CASSLKGNEQFF.

The CDR3 bases are TGTGCCAGCAGTCACGACAGGGGGCTTGGCTACACCTTC. This gives the protein CASSHDRGLGYTF. This chain joins TRBV25-1 and TRBJ1-2, with TRBD1 identical over 10 bases. Per the germline V gene, CDR1 is MGHDK and CDR2 is SYGVNS. V lost 5 bases and J lost 7; bases outside the gene matches: 4. CDR3 size: 13 residues.

The chain joins TRBV29-1 to TRBJ1-1, with D perhaps TRBD1 (5 bases). Germline values: CDR1 SQVTM, CDR2 ANQGSEA. This CDR3 comprises 13 residues. Trimming removed 0 bases at V and 4 bases at J, with 9 bases between. The CDR3 bases are TGCAGCGTTGAAGATCCGGGGGGCACTGAAGCTTTCTTT. Protein: CSVEDPGGTEAFF.

The genes are TRBV10-2 and TRBJ1-1; 12 bases are shared with TRBD1. Looked up from germline, CDR1 is WSHSY and CDR2 is SAAADI. V lost 3 bases, J lost 3 bases, and 8 bases stayed unmatched. This CDR3 has 17 amino acids. DNA of the CDR3: TGCGCCAGCAGTGACCCCGCCGGGACAGGGGGCGACACTGAAGCTTTCTTT. Amino acids: CASSDPAGTGGDTEAFF.

V is TRBV19 and J is TRBJ1-2; D not resolved. The CDR3 runs 16 residues. CDR1 LNHDA and CDR2 SQIVND come from the germline V gene (reference sequence). V was cut by 3 bases and J by 3 bases, with 17 bases left in between. The chain's CDR3 is CASSIPGPGNDYGYTF. CDR3 DNA: TGTGCCAGTAGTATCCCCGGGCCCGGCAATGACTATGGCTACACCTTC.

The DNA for the CDR3 is TGTGCCAGTAGTATAGAGGCGGGGACAGGGTTTTACAATGAGCAGTTCTTC. Translation: CASSIEAGTGFYNEQFF. The chain carries TRBV19 and TRBJ2-1; 9 bases match TRBD1. CDR1 is LNHDA and CDR2 is SQIVND in the germline V gene (reference sequence). Losses at the gene ends were 0 bases for V and 4 bases for J; bases not matched to a gene: 7. The CDR3 is 17 residues long. The full variable domain, its missing parts supplied by reference TRBV19 and TRBJ2-1, is DGGITQSPKYLFRKEGQNVTLSCEQNLNHDAMYWYRQDPGQGLRLIYYSQIVNDFQKGDIAEGYSVSREKKESFPLTVTSAQKNPTAFYLCASSIEAGTGFYNEQFFGPGTRLTVL.

The sample holds a few counts of this clonotype. This chain uses TRBV6-1 with TRBJ1-6; D ambiguous. Germline V gene sequence: CDR1 MNHNS, CDR2 SASEGT. The CDR3 covers 15 residues. Trimming removed 1 base from V and 10 bases from J, with 14 bases in between. The CDR3 protein is CASSEVSGSRSPLHF. The CDR3 bases are TGTGCCAGCAGTGAAGTCTCAGGCTCCCGATCACCCCTCCACTTT.

The chain couples TRBV27 to TRBJ1-5; D is unresolved. The V end lost 5 bases, the J end lost 1 base, and 15 bases lay between the germline ends. The CDR3 spans 16 residues. Germline lookup yields CDR1 MNHEY and CDR2 SMNVEV (reference sequence). Here the CDR3 DNA reads TGTGCCAGCAGTCCCTTAGAGGGCCGGAGCAATCAGCCCCAGCATTTT. Residues: CASSPLEGRSNQPQHF.

The chain links TRBV27 to TRBJ1-2; D is possibly TRBD1 (5 bases). The ends were cut back, 4 bases at V and 5 bases at J, with 11 bases in the middle. This CDR3 region has 13 residues. CDR1 is MNHEY, CDR2 SMNVEV, per germline (reference sequence). In DNA, the CDR3 is TGTGCCAGCAGTTACCAGGGAGGGTATGGCTACACCTTC. Translated, it gives CASSYQGGYGYTF.

V is TRBV20-1 and J is TRBJ1-2; TRBD1 agrees at 8 bases. The CDR3 is 13 amino acids. CDR1 is DFQATT, CDR2 SNEGSKA, per germline (reference sequence). V trimming: 6 bases; J trimming: 3 bases; junction bases outside the gene matches: 6. CDR3 DNA sequence: TGCAGTGCGGCGGACAGGGCATACTATGGCTACACCTTC. This sequence encodes CSAADRAYYGYTF.

The chain links TRBV29-1 to TRBJ2-5; no clear D gene. Trimming took off 3 bases at V and 5 bases at J, with 16 bases between the two ends. This CDR3 has 14 amino acids. Looked up from germline, CDR1 is SQVTM and CDR2 is ANQGSEA. This chain's CDR3 is CSVDRGEVGETQYF. Here the CDR3 DNA reads TGCAGCGTTGACCGCGGAGAAGTAGGGGAGACCCAGTACTTC.

The V gene is TRBV20-1, the J gene TRBJ2-3, with TRBD2 matching 8 bases. Germline V gene lookup returns CDR1 DFQATT and CDR2 SNEGSKA (reference sequence). The CDR3 covers 15 residues. With 2 bases clipped from V and 6 bases from J, the junction kept 10 bases outside the gene matches. CDR3 region: CSARRGGLARDTQYF. The CDR3 DNA is TGCAGTGCTAGACGCGGGGGGCTGGCCCGCGATACGCAGTATTTT.

This clonotype has more than one count but fewer than ten. The chain recombines TRBV6-5 with TRBJ1-1; 9 nucleotides line up with TRBD1. This CDR3 spans 15 amino acids. J lost 6 bases, V lost 2 bases, and 7 bases had no gene match. CDR1 is MNHEY and CDR2 is SVGAGI in the germline V gene. CDR3 coding DNA: TGTGCCAGCAGTTACCCGGGACAGGGAGGCGCTGAAGCTTTCTTT. Protein sequence: CASSYPGQGGAEAFF.

The chain recombines TRBV30 with TRBJ1-2; no clear D. CDR1 and CDR2 (germline): GTSNPN, SVGIG (reference sequence). There are 12 residues in the CDR3. Trimming took 8 bases from V and 6 from J, leaving 16 bases between them. The CDR3, as DNA: TGTGCCCTGGGCGAGGAGGATGATGGCTACACCTTC. Encoded protein: CALGEEDDGYTF.

There are a few counts of this clonotype. The chain combines TRBV24-1 with TRBJ2-1; 10 nucleotides align to TRBD1. Germline V gene lookup returns CDR1 KGHDR and CDR2 SFDVKD. The junction had 10 bases not matched to a gene; V was cut back by 3 bases and J by 3 bases. This CDR3 is built from 18 residues. CDR3 nucleotide sequence: TGTGCCACCAGTGATCCCCGTGTCGGGGACAGGGGCTACAATGAGCAGTTCTTC. It yields the protein CATSDPRVGDRGYNEQFF.

This clonotype has just a few counts. The J gene is TRBJ1-4, the V gene TRBV2; 7 bases line up with TRBD1. This CDR3 has 16 residues. V dropped 8 bases and J dropped 1; count of bases not matched to a gene: 10. The germline V gene has CDR1 SNHLY and CDR2 FYNNEI. DNA of the CDR3: TGTGCCAGCGCCCAGGGGGGCCTTAGAACTAATGAAAAACTGTTTTTT. Protein: CASAQGGLRTNEKLFF.

This clonotype has only a few counts. The chain combines TRBV19 with TRBJ1-2, with 9 bases fitting TRBD1. Germline CDR1 reads LNHDA; CDR2 reads SQIVND (reference sequence). This CDR3 has 16 residues. After removal of 5 bases from V and 4 bases from J, the junction contained 11 bases not matched to a gene. The DNA of the CDR3 is TGTGCCAGTAGTGATCTACAGGGGGCTCTTGGCTATGGCTACACCTTC. Translated, it gives CASSDLQGALGYGYTF.

The chain couples TRBV7-9 to TRBJ1-1, with D unresolved. The CDR3 extends over 11 amino acids. V dropped 6 bases and J dropped 6 bases, with 8 bases sitting between them. The germline CDR1 and CDR2 sequences are SEHNR and FQNEAQ (reference sequence). The CDR3 DNA is TGTGCCAGCAGGCCGTTGTCTGAAGCTTTCTTT. Translated: CASRPLSEAFF.

This clonotype appeared a few times. The chain links TRBV20-1 to TRBJ1-2, with D hard to call. This CDR3 comprises 14 residues. Germline CDR1 DFQATT, CDR2 SNEGSKA (reference sequence). Trimming left V 5 bases short and J 0 bases short, with 13 bases between. The CDR3 coding sequence is TGCAGTGCTCCTGCTAGTCCCTCTAACTATGGCTACACCTTC. Residues: CSAPASPSNYGYTF.